The sequence of this TCR beta chain was determined in a study of T cells after yellow fever vaccination. The V gene's germline CDR1 is MNHEY and CDR2 SMNVEV (reference sequence). The CDR3 is 15 amino acids. V lost 5 bases and J lost 1; bases outside the gene matches: 5. From the 5' RACE reads, TCRdb called clonotypes with MiXCR, one entry per CDR3 protein. The sample holds approximately 90,000 distinct CDR3 sequences, 5.8% seen once. The sequences come from CD8+ T cells sorted from PBMCs, collected 10 days after the yellow fever booster vaccination. This receptor was taken from a man aged 18 to 29 who received the YFV17D yellow fever vaccine. The chain has TRBV27 and TRBJ1-1; the match to TRBD1 covers 9 bases. The DNA for the CDR3 is TGTGCCAGCAGTCCGGGACAGGGCTCGAACACTGAAGCTTTCTTT. It codes for CASSPGQGSNTEAFF.